The 7 T cell receptor beta chains below all came from one sample that was sequenced in a study of OX40 agonist ivuxolimab in advanced cancers. Receptor amplification or capture employed the immunoSEQ multiplex PCR assay. TCRdb took this table from immuneACCESS and kept in-frame rearrangements with V and J called. Such tables lack part of the clones; where checked against another copy, unresolved V genes explain under half of the gap, and the rest is unexplained. The sample includes around 60,000 clones, with about 87% observed a single time. The leading ten clones occupy roughly 0.7% of the sample. The sequences come from CD4+ or CD8+ T cells sorted from blood, collected in a trial of the OX40 agonist ivuxolimab. The receptors were sampled from an adult with an advanced solid tumor such as melanoma, head and neck, liver or kidney cancer.

This clone appeared a few times. V usage is TRBV7-9 and J usage is TRBJ2-2, with D possibly matching TRBD2 (6 bases). The CDR3 consists of 16 residues. Germline values: CDR1 SEHNR, CDR2 FQNEAQ (reference sequence). Trimming removed 0 bases at V and 5 bases at J, with 13 bases between. CDR3: CASSLAMAGRTGELFF. For the CDR3, the DNA is TGTGCCAGCAGCTTAGCGATGGCAGGGAGGACCGGGGAGCTGTTTTTT.

V is TRBV5-1 and J is TRBJ1-2, with 9 bases that match TRBD1. This CDR3 spans 14 amino acids. CDR1 SGHRS and CDR2 YFSETQ come from the germline V gene. Trimming at V came to 4 bases and at J to 2 bases, leaving 3 bases not matched to a gene. For the CDR3, the DNA is TGCGCCAGCAGCCGGGACAGGGAGAACTATGGCTACACCTTC. It encodes CASSRDRENYGYTF.

The rearrangement uses TRBV6-5 and TRBJ1-1; weak D call: TRBD1 (5 bases). V was cut by 7 bases and J by 5 bases, with 17 bases left in between. Per germline, CDR1 MNHEY and CDR2 SVGAGI. The CDR3 contains 14 residues. Here the CDR3 DNA reads TGTGCCAGCACCCCAAGGGGCAGAAGAACTGAAGCTTTCTTT. Translated: CASTPRGRRTEAFF.

The genes are TRBV7-3 and TRBJ2-1; 12 bases fit TRBD2. CDR3 length: 15 residues. Losses at the gene ends were 6 bases for V and 7 bases for J; bases not matched to a gene: 7. Germline CDR1 and CDR2: SGHTA and FQGTGA. CDR3 protein: CASSRRTSGINEQFF. The CDR3 bases are TGTGCCAGCAGTAGACGGACTAGCGGGATAAATGAGCAGTTCTTC.

J is TRBJ1-4 and V is TRBV5-5; a possible D gene is TRBD1 (5 bases). This CDR3 comprises 14 residues. Deletions cut 2 bases from V and 3 bases from J, with 8 bases between. Per germline, CDR1 SGHKS and CDR2 YYEKEE (reference sequence). The DNA of the CDR3 is TGTGCCAGCAGCTTCAGGGCCTCTAATGAAAAACTGTTTTTT. This translates into CASSFRASNEKLFF.

V and J are TRBV6-1 and TRBJ1-1; 8 positions agree with TRBD1. Losses at the gene ends were 7 bases for V and 1 base for J; bases not matched to a gene: 8. The CDR3 extends over 15 amino acids. Germline V lookup: CDR1 MNHNS, CDR2 SASEGT. The chain's CDR3 is CASIDRGGRNTEAFF. The CDR3 DNA follows: TGTGCCAGCATCGACAGGGGAGGACGGAACACTGAAGCTTTCTTT.

The chain carries TRBV29-1 and TRBJ2-2; no firm D call. Trimming pared 4 bases from V and 5 bases from J, leaving 11 bases between. The CDR3 totals 13 residues. CDR1 and CDR2 from the germline V gene are SQVTM and ANQGSEA. CDR3 nucleotide sequence: TGCAGCGTTGGCCGCGACCCGACCGGGGAGCTGTTTTTT. Translated: CSVGRDPTGELFF.